This entry lists 14 T cell receptor beta chains sequenced from one sample in a study of T cell responses to AZD1222 COVID-19 vaccine (dated by TCRdb to the early 2020s). Library preparation was by the immunoSEQ multiplex PCR assay. Held by TCRdb, this immuneACCESS table contains in-frame sequences only and omits some clones. Under half of the omission traces to an unresolved V gene where checked; the cause of the rest is unknown. The sample yields 120,000 to 150,000 clones; about 92% were counted once. About 2.1% of the sample goes to the ten largest clones. The sample's time point label, decoded: baseline before first vaccination. The specimen was peripheral blood, collected on day 0 of AZD1222 vaccination. The receptors originated from an adult in good health.

The chain links TRBV6-6 to TRBJ1-4; TRBD1 agrees at 7 bases. V lost 6 bases, J lost 6 bases, and 7 bases stayed unmatched. The germline gives CDR1 MNHNY, CDR2 SVGAGI (reference sequence). This CDR3 has 14 residues. The CDR3 spells CASRVQGMDEKLFF. CDR3 sequence (DNA): TGTGCCAGCAGAGTACAGGGGATGGATGAAAAACTGTTTTTT.

This rearrangement joins TRBV6-6 to TRBJ2-7; 9 positions agree with TRBD2. This CDR3 is 14 amino acids long. The germline V gene has CDR1 MNHNY and CDR2 SVGAGI (reference sequence). With V trimmed by 7 bases and J by 1 base, 5 bases remained unmatched. In nucleotides, the CDR3 is TGTGCCAGCAAGGAGACTAGCGGTTCCTACGAGCAGTACTTC. Encoded protein: CASKETSGSYEQYF.

The V call is TRBV29-1, the J call TRBJ1-1, with 8 bases lining up with TRBD1. With 5 bases clipped from V and 1 base from J, the junction kept 3 bases outside the gene matches. There are 13 residues in the CDR3. Germline V gene lookup returns CDR1 SQVTM and CDR2 ANQGSEA. CDR3 region: CSVLTGGNTEAFF. CDR3 sequence (DNA): TGCAGCGTTCTAACAGGGGGGAACACTGAAGCTTTCTTT.

This clone has a single count. CDR3 in DNA: TGTGCCAGCAGGAGTCGAAGCAATCAGCCCCAGCATTTT. This encodes CASRSRSNQPQHF. The rearrangement joins TRBV2 to TRBJ1-5; the D is unclear. Per the germline V gene, CDR1 is SNHLY and CDR2 is FYNNEI. This CDR3 comprises 13 residues. Trimming stripped 6 bases from V and 1 base from J, with 7 bases between.

This chain links TRBV5-1 with TRBJ1-5; TRBD1 aligns across 7 bases. V dropped 0 bases and J dropped 4; count of bases not matched to a gene: 4. The CDR3 is 15 residues long. CDR1 SGHRS and CDR2 YFSETQ come from the germline V gene. CDR3 coding DNA: TGCGCCAGCAGCTTGGAGACAGGGTCTAATCAGCCCCAGCATTTT. This sequence encodes CASSLETGSNQPQHF.

The V gene is TRBV6-5, the J gene TRBJ1-4; the D is unclear. The length of the CDR3 is 13 residues. The V end lost 8 bases, the J end lost 0 bases, and 7 bases lay between the germline ends. Germline lookup yields CDR1 MNHEY and CDR2 SVGAGI. CDR3 bases: TGTGCCAGCGAGGACCCAACTAATGAAAAACTGTTTTTT. It codes for CASEDPTNEKLFF.

The rearrangement links TRBV12-3 or TRBV12-4 to TRBJ1-2; D perhaps matches TRBD1 (6 bases). This CDR3 has 13 residues. Trimming cost V 5 bases and J 6 bases, with 13 bases left between them. This CDR3 reads CASSITGRHGYTF. The DNA of the CDR3 is TGTGCCAGCAGTATTACAGGGAGGCATGGCTACACCTTC.

The chain recombines TRBV3-1 (or the pseudogene TRBV3-2) with TRBJ2-1; TRBD2 matches at 15 bases. Germline V gene lookup returns CDR1 LGHDT and CDR2 YNNKEL (reference sequence). This CDR3 is 17 amino acids long. V lost 3 bases, J lost 9 bases, and 9 bases stayed unmatched. This CDR3 is CASSHWTSGGARGEQFF. For the CDR3, the DNA is TGTGCCAGCAGCCATTGGACTAGCGGGGGGGCACGAGGTGAGCAGTTCTTC.

The chain recombines TRBV5-4 with TRBJ1-1; D possibly corresponds to TRBD1 (5 bases). Germline V lookup: CDR1 SGHNT, CDR2 YYREEE (reference sequence). V was trimmed by 5 bases and J by 0 bases, leaving 20 bases between them. This CDR3 has 17 residues. CDR3 sequence reads: CASRGVKGLTMNTEAFF. CDR3 nucleotide sequence: TGTGCCAGCAGGGGTGTGAAGGGGCTTACGATGAACACTGAAGCTTTCTTT. Variable domain in full (rest from reference TRBV5-4 and TRBJ1-1): ETGVTQSPTHLIKTRGQQVTLRCSSQSGHNTVSWYQQALGQGPQFIFQYYREEENGRGNFPPRFSGLQFPNYSSELNVNALELDDSALYLCASRGVKGLTMNTEAFFGQGTRLTVV.

The chain couples TRBV10-2 to TRBJ1-5, with D uncertain. Germline CDR1 reads WSHSY; CDR2 reads SAAADI. Trimming shortened V by 3 bases and J by 0 bases, and 12 bases separated the two germline ends. The CDR3 consists of 16 residues. This CDR3 is CASSELGDYSNQPQHF. DNA of the CDR3: TGCGCCAGCAGTGAACTGGGAGATTATAGCAATCAGCCCCAGCATTTT.

This clone has a single count. The chain is built from TRBV27 and TRBJ1-1; no reliable D call. This CDR3 is 11 amino acids long. V shed 7 bases and J shed 11 bases, with 14 bases lying between them. The germline gives CDR1 MNHEY, CDR2 SMNVEV (reference sequence). CDR3 DNA: TGTGCCAGCATGAAAGGGCCAGTGGCTTTCTTT. Amino acid sequence: CASMKGPVAFF.

The V call is TRBV3-1 (or the pseudogene TRBV3-2), the J call TRBJ2-7; D uncertain. Per germline, CDR1 LGHDT and CDR2 YNNKEL (reference sequence). Trimming cost V 3 bases and J 2 bases, with 11 bases left between them. CDR3 length equals 14 residues. The DNA for the CDR3 is TGTGCCAGCAGCCACCTGGCGCGCACCTACGAGCAGTACTTC. Its translation is CASSHLARTYEQYF.

The chain carries TRBV4-2 and TRBJ2-5; possible D gene TRBD2, 6 bases. V lost 1 base, J lost 4 bases, and 19 bases lay in between. The CDR3 has 17 amino acids. Looked up from germline, CDR1 is LGHNA and CDR2 is YNFKEQ. The CDR3 spells CASSQGLGEYLGETQYF. The CDR3 region has the DNA TGTGCCAGCAGCCAAGGACTAGGGGAGTACCTCGGAGAGACCCAGTACTTC.

The rearrangement joins TRBV9 to TRBJ1-3; TRBD1 matches at 9 bases. The CDR3 totals 16 residues. Germline assignment: CDR1 SGDLS and CDR2 YYNGEE. J gave up 0 bases and V 4 bases, and 5 bases lay outside the gene matches. In nucleotides, the CDR3 is TGTGCCAGCAGCTCCGGGACAGGGCTCTCTGGAAACACCATATATTTT. It specifies CASSSGTGLSGNTIYF.